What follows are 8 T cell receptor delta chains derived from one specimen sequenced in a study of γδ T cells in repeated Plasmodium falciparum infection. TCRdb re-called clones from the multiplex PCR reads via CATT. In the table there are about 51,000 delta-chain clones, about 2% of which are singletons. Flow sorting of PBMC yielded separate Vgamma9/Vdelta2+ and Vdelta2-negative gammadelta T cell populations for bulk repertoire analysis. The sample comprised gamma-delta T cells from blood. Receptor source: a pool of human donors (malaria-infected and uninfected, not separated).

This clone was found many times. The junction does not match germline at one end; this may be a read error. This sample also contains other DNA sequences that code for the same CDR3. The CDR3 region is CALGELVGSLYTDKLIF. CDR3 DNA: TGTGCTCTTGGGGAACTAGTGGGGAGCCTTTACACAGATAAACTCATCTTT. The rearrangement uses TRDV1 and TRDJ1; TRDD3 is a possible D gene (5 bases). This CDR3 is built from 17 residues. Per germline, CDR1 TSWWSYY and CDR2 QGS.

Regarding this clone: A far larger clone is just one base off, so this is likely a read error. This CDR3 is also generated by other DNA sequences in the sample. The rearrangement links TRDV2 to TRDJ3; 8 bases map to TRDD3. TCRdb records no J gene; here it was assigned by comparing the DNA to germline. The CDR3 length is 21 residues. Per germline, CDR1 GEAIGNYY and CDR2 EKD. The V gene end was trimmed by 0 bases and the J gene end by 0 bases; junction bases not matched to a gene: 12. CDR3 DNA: TGTGCCTGTGACACCGTAAAGCTGGGGGACATTAGCTCCTGGGACACCCGACAGATGTTTTTC. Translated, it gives CACDTVKLGDISSWDTRQMFF.

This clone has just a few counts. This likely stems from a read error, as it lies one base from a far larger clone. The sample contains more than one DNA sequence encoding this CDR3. This CDR3 is CALGENQFKYWGTPLYTDKLIF. The CDR3 DNA reads TGTGCTCTAGGGGAAAACCAATTCAAGTACTGGGGGACACCTCTGTACACCGATAAACTCATCTTT. The gene calls are TRDV1 and TRDJ1; 9 bases match TRDD3. Since TCRdb gives no J gene, matching the DNA to germline was used here to assign it. Germline CDR1 reads TSWWSYY; CDR2 reads QGS. The CDR3 is 22 residues long.

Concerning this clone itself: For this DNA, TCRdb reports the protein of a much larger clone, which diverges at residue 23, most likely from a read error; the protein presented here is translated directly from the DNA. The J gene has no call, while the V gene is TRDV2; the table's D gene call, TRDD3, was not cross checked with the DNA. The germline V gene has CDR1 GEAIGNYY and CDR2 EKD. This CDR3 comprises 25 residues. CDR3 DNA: TGTGCCTGTGACACGGGCCTTCTTTCAGGGTCGGGATGTCACCCCCCAAAGTGGTACACCGATAAATTCATCTTT. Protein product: CACDTGLLSGSGCHPPKWYTDKFIF.

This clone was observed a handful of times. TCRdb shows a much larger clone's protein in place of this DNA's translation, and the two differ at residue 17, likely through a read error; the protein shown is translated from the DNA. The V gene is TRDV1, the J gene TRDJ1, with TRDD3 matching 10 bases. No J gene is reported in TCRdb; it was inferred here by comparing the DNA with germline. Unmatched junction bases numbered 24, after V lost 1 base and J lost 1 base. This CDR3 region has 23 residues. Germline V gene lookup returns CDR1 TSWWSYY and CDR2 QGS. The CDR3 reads CALGEPSTFFPLGGYFCTDKLIF. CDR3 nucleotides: TGTGCTCTTGGGGAACCGTCCACCTTTTTTCCTCTTGGGGGATACTTTTGCACCGATAAACTCATCTTT.

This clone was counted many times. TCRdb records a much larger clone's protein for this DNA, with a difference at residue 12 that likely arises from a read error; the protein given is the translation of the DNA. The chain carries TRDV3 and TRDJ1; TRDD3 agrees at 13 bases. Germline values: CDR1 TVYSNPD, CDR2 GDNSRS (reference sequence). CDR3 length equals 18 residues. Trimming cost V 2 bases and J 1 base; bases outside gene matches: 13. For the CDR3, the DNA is TGTGCCTTTGGGTTCTACTGGGGGATACGCCTCGCCACCGATAAACTCATCTTT. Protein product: CAFGFYWGIRLATDKLIF. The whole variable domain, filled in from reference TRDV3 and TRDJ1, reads CDKVTQSSPDQTVASGSEVVLLCTYDTVYSNPDLFWYRIRPDYSFQFVFYGDNSRSEGADFTQGRFSVKHILTQKAFHLVISPVRTEDSATYYCAFGFYWGIRLATDKLIFGKGTRVTVEP.

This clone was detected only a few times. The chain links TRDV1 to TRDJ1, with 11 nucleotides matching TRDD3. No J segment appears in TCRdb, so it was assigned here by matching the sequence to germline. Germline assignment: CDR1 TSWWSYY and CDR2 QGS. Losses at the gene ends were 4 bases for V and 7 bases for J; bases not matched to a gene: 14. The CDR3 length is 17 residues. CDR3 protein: CALGGSTYWGIRTKLIF. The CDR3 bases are TGTGCTCTTGGGGGGTCAACGTACTGGGGGATAAGGACTAAACTCATCTTT.

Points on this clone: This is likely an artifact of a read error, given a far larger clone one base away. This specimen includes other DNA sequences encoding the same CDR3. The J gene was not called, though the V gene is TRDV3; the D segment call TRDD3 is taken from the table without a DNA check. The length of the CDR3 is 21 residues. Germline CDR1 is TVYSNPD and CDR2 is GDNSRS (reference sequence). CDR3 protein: CATLKTVILPGWCPYTDKLIF. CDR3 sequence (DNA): TGTGCTACGCTCAAAACCGTTATCCTACCGGGCTGGTGCCCATACACCGATAAACTCATCTTC.